The 30 T cell receptor beta chains reported below all come from one sample, sequenced in a study of blood T cell repertoires in COVID-19. Here immunoSEQ multiplex PCR was the method, and the copy in TCRdb shows in-frame clones only, minus some. The data contain tens of thousands of clones, 88% of them singletons. Source material: peripheral blood. The receptors here all came from a woman in her seventies with active COVID-19.

This chain uses TRBV4-1 with TRBJ1-2; D ambiguous. V lost 0 bases, J lost 7 bases, and 12 bases lay in between. The CDR3 has 14 residues. Per the germline V gene, CDR1 is MGHRA and CDR2 is YSYEKL. The CDR3 reads CASSQDRSPVGYTF. In nucleotides, the CDR3 is TGCGCCAGCAGCCAAGACAGATCTCCTGTTGGCTACACCTTC.

J is TRBJ1-6 and V is TRBV11-2, with D maybe TRBD1 (5 bases). Trimming removed 4 bases at V and 7 bases at J, with 14 bases between. This CDR3 spans 15 amino acids. Germline CDR1 SGHAT, CDR2 FQNNGV. The CDR3 DNA reads as TGTGCCAGCAGCTCCTTACAGAGGACAAATTCACCCCTCCACTTT. It codes for CASSSLQRTNSPLHF.

The chain is built from TRBV7-2 and TRBJ2-7; maybe TRBD2 (5 bases). The CDR3 is made up of 15 amino acids. Trimming pared 1 base from V and 3 bases from J, leaving 13 bases between. Per germline, CDR1 SGHTA and CDR2 FQGNSA. CDR3 in amino acids: CASSLVVAWDYEQYF. The DNA of the CDR3 is TGTGCCAGCAGCTTAGTAGTAGCGTGGGACTACGAGCAGTACTTC.

The chain employs TRBV18 and TRBJ1-1; possible D gene TRBD1, 5 bases. The germline V gene encodes CDR1 KGHSH and CDR2 LQKENI. The CDR3 is 13 amino acids. V lost 0 bases to trimming and J lost 7 bases, with 9 bases between them. The CDR3 DNA is TGTGCCAGCTCACCACCGGGGGGGGTTGAAGCTTTCTTT. Protein sequence: CASSPPGGVEAFF.

The genes are TRBV9 and TRBJ2-1, with D tentatively TRBD2 (5 bases). V gave up 3 bases and J gave up 0 bases, with 7 bases separating them. Per germline, CDR1 SGDLS and CDR2 YYNGEE. This CDR3 contains 14 residues. In nucleotides, the CDR3 is TGTGCCAGCAGCGCCGGGGTCTCCTACAATGAGCAGTTCTTC. Its protein product is CASSAGVSYNEQFF.

V usage is TRBV2 and J usage is TRBJ2-7; 8 bases are a match to TRBD1. Germline trimming cut 4 bases from V and 5 bases from J; bases unmatched to any gene: 4. Germline-derived CDR1 and CDR2 are SNHLY and FYNNEI. CDR3 length: 13 residues. This CDR3 is CASSVRRGHEQYF. CDR3 nucleotide sequence: TGTGCCAGCAGTGTTCGCAGGGGGCACGAGCAGTACTTC.

The genes are TRBV7-2 and TRBJ2-3; 8 bases are shared with TRBD2. The CDR3 loop spans 14 amino acids. The junction had 1 base not matched to a gene; V was cut back by 5 bases and J by 0 bases. In germline, CDR1 is SGHTA, CDR2 FQGNSA. CDR3 DNA sequence: TGTGCCAGCAGCCCGGGGGGGAGCACAGATACGCAGTATTTT. As protein: CASSPGGSTDTQYF.

CDR3 sequence reads: CASSASGTRLYGYTF. As DNA, the CDR3 is TGTGCCAGCAGCGCGTCCGGGACAAGGCTATACGGCTACACCTTC. V is TRBV7-3 and J is TRBJ1-2, with D tentatively TRBD1 (6 bases). Per the germline V gene, CDR1 is SGHTA and CDR2 is FQGTGA. Trimming shortened V by 5 bases and J by 8 bases, and 21 bases separated the two germline ends. The CDR3 has 15 amino acids.

The chain links TRBV3-1 (or the pseudogene TRBV3-2) to TRBJ1-2; a possible D gene is TRBD1 (6 bases). The length of the CDR3 is 16 residues. The V gene's germline CDR1 is LGHDT and CDR2 YNNKEL (reference sequence). With 0 bases removed from V and 3 bases from J, the gap between germline ends came to 14 bases. CDR3 in amino acids: CASSQDPGQGHYGYTF. The CDR3 DNA is TGTGCCAGCAGCCAAGATCCGGGGCAGGGGCACTATGGCTACACCTTC.

CDR3 amino acids: CASSLGYRDGQPQHF. The DNA for the CDR3 is TGCGCCAGCAGCTTGGGATACAGGGACGGTCAGCCCCAGCATTTT. V and J are TRBV5-1 and TRBJ1-5; a weak D match, TRBD1 (6 bases). Trimming took off 0 bases at V and 6 bases at J, with 13 bases between the two ends. The CDR3 sequence is 15 residues long. Germline loops: CDR1 SGHRS, CDR2 YFSETQ.

The chain links TRBV7-3 to TRBJ2-1; maybe TRBD2 (5 bases). V lost 4 bases to trimming and J lost 10 bases, with 17 bases between them. The CDR3 contains 14 residues. Germline CDR1 reads SGHTA; CDR2 reads FQGTGA. The CDR3 sequence: CASSSGPRGEEQFF. As DNA, the CDR3 is TGTGCCAGCAGCTCCGGTCCGCGTGGGGAGGAGCAGTTCTTC.

The sample holds one count of this clone. CDR3 protein: CASLIPSRFCQNSNQPQHF. CDR3 nucleotides: TGTGCCAGCCTGATTCCTTCCAGATTTTGCCAAAATAGCAATCAGCCCCAGCATTTT. The genes are TRBV6-4 and TRBJ1-5; D gene unclear. The CDR3 extends over 19 amino acids. Germline CDR1 MRHNA, CDR2 SNTAGT. Trimming shortened V by 8 bases and J by 0 bases, and 26 bases separated the two germline ends.

J is TRBJ2-7 and V is TRBV5-6; TRBD1 might be the D (6 bases). Deletions cut 2 bases from V and 6 bases from J, with 15 bases between. CDR1 is SGHDT and CDR2 is YYEEEE in the germline V gene. The CDR3 covers 14 residues. DNA of the CDR3: TGTGCCAGCAGCTTTGGGGGCGTGGTCTCCGAGCAGTACTTC. It codes for CASSFGGVVSEQYF.

This clone has a single count. This chain joins TRBV7-9 and TRBJ2-5; D is perhaps TRBD2 (6 bases). Trimming removed 4 bases from V and 2 bases from J, with 17 bases in between. The CDR3 totals 16 residues. Germline V gene lookup returns CDR1 SEHNR and CDR2 FQNEAQ (reference sequence). CDR3 sequence: CASSSWHRTIQETQYF. CDR3 DNA sequence: TGTGCCAGCAGCTCTTGGCACAGGACTATTCAAGAGACCCAGTACTTC.

This chain connects TRBV11-2 to TRBJ2-3; TRBD2 agrees at 8 bases. Trimming cost V 6 bases and J 2 bases; bases outside gene matches: 10. Germline V CDR1 and CDR2: SGHAT, FQNNGV. This CDR3 is 16 amino acids long. The CDR3: CASRPIAGGDTDTQYF. The CDR3 DNA sequence: TGTGCCAGCAGACCCATCGCCGGGGGGGACACAGATACGCAGTATTTT.

This sequence joins TRBV7-6 and TRBJ2-3; D is perhaps TRBD1 (5 bases). The CDR3 is 15 residues long. Germline V gives CDR1 SGHVS, CDR2 FNYEAQ. V gave up 6 bases and J gave up 5 bases, with 18 bases separating them. CDR3 sequence: CASSSTRFQGDTQYF. The DNA of the CDR3 is TGTGCCAGCAGTTCAACGCGCTTCCAGGGAGATACGCAGTATTTT. The variable domain in full, completed from reference TRBV7-6 and TRBJ2-3, reads GAGVSQSPRYKVTKRGQDVALRCDPISGHVSLYWYRQALGQGPEFLTYFNYEAQQDKSGLPNDRFSAERPEGSISTLTIQRTEQRDSAMYRCASSSTRFQGDTQYFGPGTRLTVL.

The chain employs TRBV13 and TRBJ1-1, with TRBD1 as a possible D gene (6 bases). This CDR3 is 14 amino acids long. CDR1 is PRHDT and CDR2 is FYEKMQ in the germline V gene (reference sequence). V was trimmed by 5 bases and J by 4 bases, leaving 14 bases between them. The CDR3, as DNA: TGTGCCAGCAGCCTACAGGGCGGACGCACTGAAGCTTTCTTT. It codes for CASSLQGGRTEAFF.

The chain employs TRBV7-6 and TRBJ2-2; a weak D match, TRBD2 (7 bases). The CDR3 has 15 amino acids. CDR1 and CDR2 from the germline V gene are SGHVS and FNYEAQ. Trimming pared 5 bases from V and 4 bases from J, leaving 14 bases between. The CDR3 DNA reads as TGTGCCAGCAGCCTATTGGGGGGGCTCACCGGGGAGCTGTTTTTT. This gives the protein CASSLLGGLTGELFF.

The chain uses TRBV29-1 and TRBJ2-3; D gene unclear. The germline V and J ends were trimmed by 7 bases and 0 bases, with 8 bases remaining between them. The CDR3 contains 12 residues. Germline CDR1 is SQVTM and CDR2 is ANQGSEA. As DNA, the CDR3 is TGCAGCGCTCGAACTAGCACAGATACGCAGTATTTT. Its protein product is CSARTSTDTQYF.

This rearrangement joins TRBV5-1 to TRBJ1-6; a possible D gene is TRBD1 (6 bases). There are 14 residues in the CDR3. Germline V gives CDR1 SGHRS, CDR2 YFSETQ. Trimming cost V 4 bases and J 6 bases, with 11 bases left between them. The chain's CDR3 is CASSLDRFNSPLHF. CDR3 nucleotide sequence: TGCGCCAGCAGCCTGGACAGATTTAATTCACCCCTCCACTTT.

The chain carries TRBV27 and TRBJ1-1, with TRBD1 matching 8 bases. Germline assignment: CDR1 MNHEY and CDR2 SMNVEV (reference sequence). The CDR3 consists of 17 residues. J lost 5 bases, V lost 6 bases, and 17 bases had no gene match. In DNA form, the CDR3 reads TGTGCCAGCAGCCGCTATGTGGTCAGGGGGCTTGGAACTGAAGCTTTCTTT. It specifies CASSRYVVRGLGTEAFF.

The chain is built from TRBV12-3 or TRBV12-4 and TRBJ1-1; no firm D call. Trimming pared 6 bases from V and 4 bases from J, leaving 12 bases between. This CDR3 spans 13 amino acids. In DNA form, the CDR3 reads TGTGCCAGCAGCTTTGGGGAGGGCACTGAAGCTTTCTTT. As protein: CASSFGEGTEAFF.

The rearrangement joins TRBV6-2 or TRBV6-3 to TRBJ2-3; 7 bases map to TRBD2. This CDR3 region has 18 residues. The V segment lost 2 bases and the J segment 2 bases; nucleotides outside the gene matches: 13. Germline loops: CDR1 MNHEY, CDR2 SVGEGT. CDR3 nucleotide sequence: TGTGCCAGCAGTTACGGGAGGATTGAGCGGGGCAACACAGATACGCAGTATTTT. Protein: CASSYGRIERGNTDTQYF.

The CDR3 DNA is TGTGCCAGCAGCTTAACAGCGGGAGATGGGGAGACCCAGTACTTC. Protein sequence: CASSLTAGDGETQYF. The J gene is TRBJ2-5, the V gene TRBV7-3; 8 bases match TRBD2. In germline, CDR1 is SGHTA, CDR2 FQGTGA. This CDR3 has 15 amino acids. Trimming took 0 bases from V and 5 from J; bases not matched to a gene: 5.

The gene calls are TRBV5-5 and TRBJ2-5; D is ambiguous. In germline, CDR1 is SGHKS, CDR2 YYEKEE (reference sequence). The V end lost 2 bases, the J end lost 5 bases, and 10 bases lay between the germline ends. This CDR3 comprises 13 residues. The CDR3 DNA follows: TGTGCCAGCAGCTTAAGGCTAGTGGAGACCCAGTACTTC. It is translated as CASSLRLVETQYF.

This clone was seen a single time. The chain recombines TRBV6-6 with TRBJ2-3; TRBD1 agrees at 7 bases. The CDR3 consists of 14 residues. The germline V gene has CDR1 MNHNY and CDR2 SVGAGI (reference sequence). J lost 5 bases, V lost 10 bases, and 12 bases had no gene match. CDR3 sequence reads: CATKPTGWRDTQYF. CDR3 nucleotides: TGTGCCACGAAACCGACAGGGTGGAGAGATACGCAGTATTTT.

This chain connects TRBV2 to TRBJ2-1; D is undetermined. The germline V gene has CDR1 SNHLY and CDR2 FYNNEI. V lost 7 bases and J lost 8, with 12 bases in between. This CDR3 has 12 residues. Here the CDR3 reads CASNPYGYEQFF. CDR3 DNA: TGTGCCAGCAATCCATATGGCTATGAGCAGTTCTTC.

The gene calls are TRBV7-9 and TRBJ1-1, with D uncertain. Germline CDR1 is SEHNR and CDR2 is FQNEAQ (reference sequence). Trimming left V 1 base short and J 4 bases short, with 13 bases between. This CDR3 has 15 residues. The CDR3 DNA reads as TGTGCCAGCAGCTTAGTAGGTGCGGGCAGCACTGAAGCTTTCTTT. It codes for CASSLVGAGSTEAFF.

The CDR3 region has the DNA TGTGCCAGCTCACCAGGACAGGGTACCTACGAGCAGTACTTC. Its translation: CASSPGQGTYEQYF. This chain joins TRBV18 and TRBJ2-7; 8 bases match TRBD1. The germline CDR1 and CDR2 sequences are KGHSH and LQKENI. The CDR3 sequence is 14 residues long. V trimming: 2 bases; J trimming: 2 bases; junction bases outside the gene matches: 2.

This clone is a singleton in its sample. The chain employs TRBV4-1 and TRBJ1-2; tentative D call: TRBD1 (6 bases). Germline V gene data show CDR1 as MGHRA and CDR2 as YSYEKL. Between the trimmed V and J ends, which lost 6 bases and 5 bases, there was a span of 19 bases. This CDR3 region has 15 residues. The CDR3 bases are TGCGCCAGCAGACCAGGGGACCCAGCGCGATATGGCTACACCTTC. The encoded protein is CASRPGDPARYGYTF.